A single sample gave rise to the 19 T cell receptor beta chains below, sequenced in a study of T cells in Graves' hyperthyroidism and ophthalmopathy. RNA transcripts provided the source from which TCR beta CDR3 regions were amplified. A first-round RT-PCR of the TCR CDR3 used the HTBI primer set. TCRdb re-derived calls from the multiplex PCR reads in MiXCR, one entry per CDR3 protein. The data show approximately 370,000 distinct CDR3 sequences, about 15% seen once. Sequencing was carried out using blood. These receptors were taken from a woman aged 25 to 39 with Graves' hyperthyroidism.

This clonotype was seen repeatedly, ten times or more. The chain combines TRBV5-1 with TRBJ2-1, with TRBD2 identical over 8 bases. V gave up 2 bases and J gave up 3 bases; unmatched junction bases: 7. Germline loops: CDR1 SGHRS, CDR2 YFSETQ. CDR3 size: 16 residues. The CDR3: CASSFAHTSGYNEQFF. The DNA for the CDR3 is TGCGCCAGCAGCTTCGCCCACACTAGCGGCTACAATGAGCAGTTCTTC.

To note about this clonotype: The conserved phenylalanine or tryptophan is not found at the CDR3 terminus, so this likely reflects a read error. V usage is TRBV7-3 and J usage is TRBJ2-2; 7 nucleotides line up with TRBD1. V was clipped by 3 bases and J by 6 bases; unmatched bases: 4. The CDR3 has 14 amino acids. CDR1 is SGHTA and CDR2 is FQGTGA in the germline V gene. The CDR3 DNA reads TGTGCCAGCAGCTTGGGACAGAAGTCCGGGGAGCTGTTTTCT. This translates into CASSLGQKSGELFS.

The CDR3 DNA reads TGTGCCAGCAGTGAATCTGGGGGGTTGCAGACCCAGTACTTC. Amino acids: CASSESGGLQTQYF. The chain links TRBV25-1 to TRBJ2-5; a weak D match, TRBD2 (6 bases). Trimming stripped 1 base from V and 6 bases from J, with 12 bases between. The CDR3 extends over 14 amino acids. Per germline, CDR1 MGHDK and CDR2 SYGVNS.

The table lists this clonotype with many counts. The CDR3 here is CASSLVTSGYNEQFF. CDR3 nucleotide sequence: TGTGCCAGCAGTTTGGTGACTAGCGGCTACAATGAGCAGTTCTTC. This chain links TRBV28 with TRBJ2-1, with 9 bases matching TRBD2. V was pared by 3 bases and J by 3 bases, with 3 bases of the junction left unmatched. The CDR3 consists of 15 residues. Germline V gives CDR1 MDHEN, CDR2 SYDVKM.

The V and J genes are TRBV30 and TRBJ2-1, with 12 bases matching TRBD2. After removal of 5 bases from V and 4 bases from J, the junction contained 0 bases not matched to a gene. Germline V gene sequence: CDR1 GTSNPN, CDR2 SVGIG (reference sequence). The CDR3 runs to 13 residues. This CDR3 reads CAWGLAGYNEQFF. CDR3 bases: TGTGCCTGGGGACTAGCGGGATACAATGAGCAGTTCTTC. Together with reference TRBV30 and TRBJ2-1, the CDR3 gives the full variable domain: SQTIHQWPATLVQPVGSPLSLECTVEGTSNPNLYWYRQAAGRGLQLLFYSVGIGQISSEVPQNLSASRPQDRQFILSSKKLLLSDSGFYLCAWGLAGYNEQFFGPGTRLTVL.

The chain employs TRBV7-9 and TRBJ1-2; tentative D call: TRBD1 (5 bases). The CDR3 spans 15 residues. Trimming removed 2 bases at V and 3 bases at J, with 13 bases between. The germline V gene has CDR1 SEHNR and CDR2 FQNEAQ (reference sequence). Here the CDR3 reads CASSLRLGTDYGYTF. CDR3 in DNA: TGTGCCAGCAGCTTAAGGCTCGGGACGGACTATGGCTACACCTTC.

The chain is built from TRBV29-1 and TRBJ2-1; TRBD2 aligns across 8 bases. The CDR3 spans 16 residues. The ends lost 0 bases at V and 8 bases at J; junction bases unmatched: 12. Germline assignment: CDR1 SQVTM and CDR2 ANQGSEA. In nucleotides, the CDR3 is TGCAGCGTTGAAGATCTAGGTCGGGAGGGCCAGGATGAGCAGTTCTTC. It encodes CSVEDLGREGQDEQFF.

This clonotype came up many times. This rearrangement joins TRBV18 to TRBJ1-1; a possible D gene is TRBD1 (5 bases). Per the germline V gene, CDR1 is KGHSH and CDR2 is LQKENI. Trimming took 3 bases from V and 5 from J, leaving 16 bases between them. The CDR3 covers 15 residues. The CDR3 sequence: CASSPNTGIQTEAFF. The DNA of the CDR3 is TGTGCCAGCTCACCTAACACAGGAATTCAGACTGAAGCTTTCTTT.

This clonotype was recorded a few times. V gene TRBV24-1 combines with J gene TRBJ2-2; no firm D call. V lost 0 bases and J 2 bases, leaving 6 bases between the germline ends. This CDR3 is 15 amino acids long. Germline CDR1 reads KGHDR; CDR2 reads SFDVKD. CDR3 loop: CATSDLGSNTGELFF. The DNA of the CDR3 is TGTGCCACCAGTGATTTGGGGTCAAACACCGGGGAGCTGTTTTTT.

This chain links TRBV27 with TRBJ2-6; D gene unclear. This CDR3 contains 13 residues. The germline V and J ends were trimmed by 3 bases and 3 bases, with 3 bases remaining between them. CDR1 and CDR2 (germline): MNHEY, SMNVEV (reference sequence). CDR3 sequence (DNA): TGTGCCAGCAGTTTTTTTGGGGCCAACGTCCTGACTTTC. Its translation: CASSFFGANVLTF.

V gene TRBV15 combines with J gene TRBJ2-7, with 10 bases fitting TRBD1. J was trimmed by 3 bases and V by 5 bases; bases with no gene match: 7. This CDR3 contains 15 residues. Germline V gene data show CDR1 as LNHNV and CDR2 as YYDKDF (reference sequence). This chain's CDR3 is CATSGGTGDLYEQYF. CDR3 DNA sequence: TGTGCCACCAGCGGCGGGACAGGGGACCTCTACGAGCAGTACTTC.

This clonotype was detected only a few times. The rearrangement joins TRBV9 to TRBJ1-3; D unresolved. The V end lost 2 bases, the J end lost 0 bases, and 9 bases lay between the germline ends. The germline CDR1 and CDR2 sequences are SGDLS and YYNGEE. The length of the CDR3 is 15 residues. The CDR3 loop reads CASSVTGISGNTIYF. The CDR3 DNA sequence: TGTGCCAGCAGCGTGACCGGGATCTCTGGAAACACCATATATTTT. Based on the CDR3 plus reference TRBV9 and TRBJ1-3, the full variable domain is DSGVTQTPKHLITATGQRVTLRCSPRSGDLSVYWYQQSLDQGLQFLIQYYNGEERAKGNILERFSAQQFPDLHSELNLSSLELGDSALYFCASSVTGISGNTIYFGEGSWLTVV.

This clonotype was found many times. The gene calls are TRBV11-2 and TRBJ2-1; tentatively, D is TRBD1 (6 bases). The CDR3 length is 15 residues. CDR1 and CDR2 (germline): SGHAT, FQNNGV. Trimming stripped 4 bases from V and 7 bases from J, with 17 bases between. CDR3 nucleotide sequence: TGTGCCAGCAGCTCCCAGGGGCATCCGGGTAATGAGCAGTTCTTC. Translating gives CASSSQGHPGNEQFF.

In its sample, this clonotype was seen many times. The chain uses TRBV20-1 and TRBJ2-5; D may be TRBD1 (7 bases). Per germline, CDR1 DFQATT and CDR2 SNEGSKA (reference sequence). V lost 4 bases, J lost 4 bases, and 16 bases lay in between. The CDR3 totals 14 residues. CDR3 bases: TGCAGTGCTACGGGTCAGGGGGGACGAGAGACCCAGTACTTC. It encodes CSATGQGGRETQYF.

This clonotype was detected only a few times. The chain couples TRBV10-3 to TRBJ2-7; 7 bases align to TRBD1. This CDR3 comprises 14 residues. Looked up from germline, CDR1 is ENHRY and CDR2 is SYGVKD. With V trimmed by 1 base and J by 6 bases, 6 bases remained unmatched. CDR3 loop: CAISELAGGVEQYF. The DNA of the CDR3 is TGTGCCATCAGTGAGTTAGCAGGGGGAGTCGAGCAGTACTTC.

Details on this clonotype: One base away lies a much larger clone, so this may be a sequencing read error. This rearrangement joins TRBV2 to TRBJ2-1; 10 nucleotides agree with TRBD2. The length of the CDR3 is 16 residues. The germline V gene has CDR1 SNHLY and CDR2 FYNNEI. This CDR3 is CASSESSGSSYNEQSF. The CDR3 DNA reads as TGTGCCAGCAGTGAGTCTAGCGGGAGCTCCTACAATGAGCAGTCCTTC.

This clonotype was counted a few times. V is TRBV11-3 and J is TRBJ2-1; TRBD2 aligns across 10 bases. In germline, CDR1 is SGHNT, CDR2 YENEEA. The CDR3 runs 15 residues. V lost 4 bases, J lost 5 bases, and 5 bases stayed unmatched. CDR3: CASSSLAGSDNEQFF. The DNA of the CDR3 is TGTGCCAGCAGCTCACTAGCGGGATCGGACAATGAGCAGTTCTTC. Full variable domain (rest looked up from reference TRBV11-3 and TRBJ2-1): EAGVVQSPRYKIIEKKQPVAFWCNPISGHNTLYWYLQNLGQGPELLIRYENEEAVDDSQLPKDRFSAERLKGVDSTLKIQPAELGDSAVYLCASSSLAGSDNEQFFGPGTRLTVL.

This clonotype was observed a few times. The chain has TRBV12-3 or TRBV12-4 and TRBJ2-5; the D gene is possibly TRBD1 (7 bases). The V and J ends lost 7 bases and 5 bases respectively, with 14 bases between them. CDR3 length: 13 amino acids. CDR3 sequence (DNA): TGTGCCAGCACCAGGGGGGTTAGGGAGACCCAGTACTTC. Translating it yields CASTRGVRETQYF.

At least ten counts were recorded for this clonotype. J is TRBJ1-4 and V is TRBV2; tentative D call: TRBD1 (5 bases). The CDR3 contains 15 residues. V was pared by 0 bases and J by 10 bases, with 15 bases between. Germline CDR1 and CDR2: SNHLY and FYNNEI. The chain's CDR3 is CASSEAGGGGRKLFF. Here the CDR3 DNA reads TGTGCCAGCAGTGAAGCTGGGGGGGGTGGCAGAAAACTGTTTTTT.